The 27 T cell receptor beta chains below were found in one sample sequenced in a study of cytomegalovirus exposure and HLA in healthy donors. PCR primers comprised 60 Vbeta and 13 Jbeta primers. Profiled with immunoSEQ multiplex PCR; TCRdb holds only in-frame clones, not every one. The sample includes 150,000 or so clones, around 72% of them seen just once. The source material was PBMCs. The receptors originated from a woman in her fifties or sixties in good health and CMV-seropositive.

The rearrangement uses TRBV6-5 and TRBJ2-1; D gene uncertain. The CDR3 has 14 residues. V lost 1 base and J lost 2, with 6 bases in between. Germline CDR1 and CDR2: MNHEY and SVGAGI. The CDR3 sequence: CASSYLRAYNEQFF. The CDR3 bases are TGTGCCAGCAGTTACTTAAGAGCCTACAATGAGCAGTTCTTC.

V and J are TRBV29-1 and TRBJ2-3, with 12 bases matching TRBD1. The CDR3 is made up of 14 amino acids. CDR1 is SQVTM, CDR2 ANQGSEA, per germline. Trimming removed 5 bases from V and 7 bases from J; junction bases left unmatched: 7. Here the CDR3 reads CSVRMGQGANTQYF. The DNA for the CDR3 is TGCAGCGTTCGTATGGGACAGGGGGCGAATACGCAGTATTTT.

J is TRBJ2-7 and V is TRBV28; a weak D match, TRBD1 (6 bases). The V gene's germline CDR1 is MDHEN and CDR2 SYDVKM. The V end lost 6 bases, the J end lost 5 bases, and 11 bases lay between the germline ends. This CDR3 is 12 amino acids long. This chain's CDR3 is CASSYGQNEQYF. CDR3 sequence (DNA): TGTGCCAGCAGCTACGGACAGAACGAGCAGTACTTC.

This clone was seen a handful of times. The V and J genes are TRBV18 and TRBJ1-4; D might be TRBD1 (5 bases). V gave up 4 bases and J gave up 2 bases, with 11 bases separating them. Germline CDR1 KGHSH, CDR2 LQKENI. The CDR3 length is 15 residues. The CDR3 region is CASSQLGGTNEKLFF. The CDR3 DNA follows: TGTGCCAGCTCACAGCTCGGGGGTACTAATGAAAAACTGTTTTTT. The full variable domain, rest sourced from reference TRBV18 and TRBJ1-4, is NAGVMQNPRHLVRRRGQEARLRCSPMKGHSHVYWYRQLPEEGLKFMVYLQKENIIDESGMPKERFSAEFPKEGPSILRIQQVVRGDSAAYFCASSQLGGTNEKLFFGSGTQLSVL.

The chain links TRBV5-5 to TRBJ1-2; D gene unclear. The CDR3 has 13 amino acids. Germline V gene lookup returns CDR1 SGHKS and CDR2 YYEKEE (reference sequence). V was cut by 3 bases and J by 3 bases, with 9 bases left in between. CDR3 DNA sequence: TGTGCCAGCAGCTCAACAGAGTACTATGGCTACACCTTC. Translation gives CASSSTEYYGYTF.

The chain carries TRBV30 and TRBJ1-2; 7 nucleotides match TRBD1. CDR1 and CDR2 from the germline V gene are GTSNPN and SVGIG (reference sequence). V dropped 1 base and J dropped 6; count of bases not matched to a gene: 11. CDR3 length equals 15 residues. In DNA, the CDR3 is TGTGCCTGGAGTGGTCAGGGGGGATCTATACATGGCTACACCTTC. Residues: CAWSGQGGSIHGYTF.

V and J are TRBV4-2 and TRBJ2-7; the match to TRBD1 covers 9 bases. Per germline, CDR1 LGHNA and CDR2 YNFKEQ. Trimming at V came to 1 base and at J to 1 base, leaving 5 bases not matched to a gene. The CDR3 covers 16 residues. DNA for the CDR3: TGTGCCAGCAGCCAAGGGGGGGACAGGGCTTCCTACGAGCAGTACTTC. Amino acid sequence: CASSQGGDRASYEQYF.

The CDR3 region is CASRPPGNNQPQHF. CDR3 DNA sequence: TGTGCCAGCAGACCTCCGGGAAACAATCAGCCCCAGCATTTT. The chain links TRBV6-5 to TRBJ1-5, with D unclear. V lost 6 bases and J lost 3, with 12 bases in between. Germline V lookup: CDR1 MNHEY, CDR2 SVGAGI. The CDR3 is made up of 14 amino acids.

This clone was seen a single time. This chain joins TRBV28 and TRBJ2-7; D is ambiguous. The CDR3 is 12 residues long. The germline gives CDR1 MDHEN, CDR2 SYDVKM. The V gene lost 5 bases and the J gene lost 2 bases, with 7 bases spanning the gap. CDR3 nucleotide sequence: TGTGCCAGCAGTCCGCTACCCTACGAGCAGTACTTC. Translation: CASSPLPYEQYF. Based on the CDR3 plus reference TRBV28 and TRBJ2-7, the full variable domain is DVKVTQSSRYLVKRTGEKVFLECVQDMDHENMFWYRQDPGLGLRLIYFSYDVKMKEKGDIPEGYSVSREKKERFSLILESASTNQTSMYLCASSPLPYEQYFGPGTRLTVT.

The CDR3 is CASSPPGGFDIQYF. The CDR3 DNA follows: TGTGCCAGCTCACCACCAGGGGGCTTTGACATTCAGTACTTC. The chain is built from TRBV18 and TRBJ2-4, with 7 positions matching TRBD1. The CDR3 spans 14 residues. V lost 0 bases to trimming and J lost 8 bases; unmatched junction nucleotides: 4. Germline V CDR1 and CDR2: KGHSH, LQKENI. Looking up the rest from reference TRBV18 and TRBJ2-4 gives the full variable domain: NAGVMQNPRHLVRRRGQEARLRCSPMKGHSHVYWYRQLPEEGLKFMVYLQKENIIDESGMPKERFSAEFPKEGPSILRIQQVVRGDSAAYFCASSPPGGFDIQYFGAGTRLSVL.

This rearrangement joins TRBV6-5 to TRBJ1-2; the match to TRBD1 covers 8 bases. The germline V gene has CDR1 MNHEY and CDR2 SVGAGI. This CDR3 has 14 residues. The V gene end was trimmed by 4 bases and the J gene end by 6 bases; junction bases not matched to a gene: 7. This chain's CDR3 is CASSSGQGSNGYTF. In DNA form, the CDR3 reads TGTGCCAGCAGTTCTGGACAGGGTTCCAATGGCTACACCTTC.

The gene calls are TRBV9 and TRBJ1-2; a possible D gene is TRBD1 (6 bases). CDR3 length: 15 amino acids. V lost 6 bases and J 0 bases, leaving 15 bases between the germline ends. CDR1 and CDR2 from the germline V gene are SGDLS and YYNGEE. The CDR3 sequence is CASKPKQGANYGYTF. The CDR3 DNA reads as TGTGCCAGCAAACCTAAACAGGGTGCTAACTATGGCTACACCTTC.

The chain has TRBV5-4 and TRBJ2-5; no reliable D call. This CDR3 has 13 amino acids. From germline, CDR1 is SGHNT and CDR2 YYREEE (reference sequence). The V end was cut by 3 bases, the J end by 3 bases, with 9 bases between. CDR3 in DNA: TGTGCCAGCAGCTACGACTGGGAAGAGACCCAGTACTTC. As protein: CASSYDWEETQYF. Combining the CDR3 with reference TRBV5-4 and TRBJ2-5 gives the whole variable domain ETGVTQSPTHLIKTRGQQVTLRCSSQSGHNTVSWYQQALGQGPQFIFQYYREEENGRGNFPPRFSGLQFPNYSSELNVNALELDDSALYLCASSYDWEETQYFGPGTRLLVL.

The J gene is TRBJ1-5, the V gene TRBV30, with D possibly matching TRBD1 (5 bases). V dropped 5 bases and J dropped 0 bases, with 11 bases sitting between them. CDR3 length equals 14 residues. CDR1 GTSNPN and CDR2 SVGIG come from the germline V gene (reference sequence). CDR3 residues: CAWGARPSNQPQHF. The CDR3 coding sequence is TGTGCCTGGGGGGCCCGCCCTAGCAATCAGCCCCAGCATTTT.

The rearrangement joins TRBV5-6 to TRBJ2-3, with a possible D match to TRBD2 (6 bases). In germline, CDR1 is SGHDT, CDR2 YYEEEE. V lost 4 bases and J lost 0, with 21 bases in between. The CDR3 has 18 amino acids. The CDR3 DNA follows: TGTGCCAGCAGCACTCGGGACTTTTTCTATTCTAGCACAGATACGCAGTATTTT. Its protein product is CASSTRDFFYSSTDTQYF. The full variable domain, completed using reference TRBV5-6 and TRBJ2-3, is DAGVTQSPTHLIKTRGQQVTLRCSPKSGHDTVSWYQQALGQGPQFIFQYYEEEERQRGNFPDRFSGHQFPNYSSELNVNALLLGDSALYLCASSTRDFFYSSTDTQYFGPGTRLTVL.

This chain joins TRBV5-1 and TRBJ2-3; D is possibly TRBD1 (5 bases). The CDR3 has 14 amino acids. The V gene lost 0 bases and the J gene lost 1 base, with 6 bases spanning the gap. The germline CDR1 and CDR2 sequences are SGHRS and YFSETQ. The CDR3, as DNA: TGCGCCAGCAGCTTGGGACAGCGCACAGATACGCAGTATTTT. This codes for CASSLGQRTDTQYF.

The CDR3 sequence: CASTPFGDSSYNEQFF. CDR3 DNA sequence: TGTGCCAGCACCCCTTTCGGGGATAGCTCCTACAATGAGCAGTTCTTC. The rearrangement joins TRBV28 to TRBJ2-1, with D perhaps matching TRBD2 (5 bases). V was clipped by 7 bases and J by 0 bases, with 16 bases between them. This CDR3 is built from 16 residues. The germline V gene has CDR1 MDHEN and CDR2 SYDVKM.

This chain connects TRBV5-1 to TRBJ1-2; a weak D match, TRBD1 (6 bases). The CDR3 has 14 amino acids. Germline-derived CDR1 and CDR2 are SGHRS and YFSETQ. V lost 4 bases to trimming and J lost 8 bases, with 18 bases between them. CDR3 residues: CASSQIGQSWGYTF. CDR3 nucleotides: TGCGCCAGCAGCCAGATTGGACAGAGCTGGGGCTACACCTTC.

In nucleotides, the CDR3 is TGTGCCAGCAGCTTCAGGGAAAGGGGGACTGAAGCTTTCTTT. Translated: CASSFRERGTEAFF. The rearrangement joins TRBV7-9 to TRBJ1-1; the D gene is possibly TRBD1 (6 bases). CDR3 size: 14 residues. CDR1 and CDR2 from the germline V gene are SEHNR and FQNEAQ (reference sequence). V was cut by 3 bases and J by 5 bases, with 13 bases left in between.

This chain uses TRBV28 with TRBJ1-2, with 7 bases fitting TRBD1. With 4 bases clipped from V and 3 bases from J, the junction kept 11 bases outside the gene matches. The CDR3 is 16 amino acids. Germline CDR1 reads MDHEN; CDR2 reads SYDVKM. CDR3 in amino acids: CASSSPGTQGDYGYTF. The CDR3 bases are TGTGCCAGCAGTTCCCCCGGGACGCAGGGGGACTATGGCTACACCTTC.

The chain employs TRBV4-3 and TRBJ2-3, with TRBD2 matching over 16 bases. Germline assignment: CDR1 LGHNA and CDR2 YSLEER. The CDR3 is made up of 18 amino acids. V was pared by 3 bases and J by 4 bases, with 7 bases of the junction left unmatched. The CDR3 DNA reads as TGCGCCAGCAGCCAGACCGGGACTAGCGGGGGGGCCGCAGATACGCAGTATTTT. Its protein product is CASSQTGTSGGAADTQYF.

On this clone: At one end the junction does not follow the germline gene, possibly because of a read error. V gene TRBV30 combines with J gene TRBJ2-4; D remains ambiguous. CDR3 size: 13 residues. Germline CDR1 is GTSNPN and CDR2 is SVGIG (reference sequence). The CDR3 reads CAWSVPAKNSQYF. DNA of the CDR3: TGTGCCTGGAGTGTACCGGCAAAAAACAGTCAGTACTTC.

The chain is built from TRBV7-2 and TRBJ1-2; 10 bases fit TRBD1. This CDR3 comprises 14 residues. The germline CDR1 and CDR2 sequences are SGHTA and FQGNSA. The V and J ends lost 5 bases and 13 bases, in that order; junction bases with no gene match: 13. The CDR3 loop is CASSPSGQGTYATF. For the CDR3, the DNA is TGTGCCAGCAGCCCATCGGGACAGGGGACCTACGCCACCTTC. The entire variable domain, with the rest obtained from reference TRBV7-2 and TRBJ1-2, is as follows: GAGVSQSPSNKVTEKGKDVELRCDPISGHTALYWYRQSLGQGLEFLIYFQGNSAPDKSGLPSDRFSAERTGGSVSTLTIQRTQQEDSAVYLCASSPSGQGTYATFGSGTRLTVV.

The V gene is TRBV12-5, the J gene TRBJ2-1; TRBD2 matches 12 bases. The trim removed 4 bases at V and 8 bases at J, leaving 9 bases unmatched. From germline, CDR1 is LGHNT and CDR2 FRNRAP. CDR3 length: 16 amino acids. In nucleotides, the CDR3 is TGTGCTAGTGGTTCGGGGACTAGCGGGCCGAGGGATGAGCAGTTCTTC. It codes for CASGSGTSGPRDEQFF.

This clone was seen a single time. The chain carries TRBV19 and TRBJ1-2; 9 bases map to TRBD1. This CDR3 has 15 amino acids. Losses at the gene ends were 8 bases for V and 5 bases for J; bases not matched to a gene: 12. Germline lookup yields CDR1 LNHDA and CDR2 SQIVND (reference sequence). As DNA, the CDR3 is TGTGCCAGTCATATACCGGGACAGGGATTGTATGGCTACACCTTC. It yields the protein CASHIPGQGLYGYTF.

The V call is TRBV28, the J call TRBJ2-1, with 13 bases lining up with TRBD2. J was trimmed by 9 bases and V by 11 bases; bases with no gene match: 16. Germline V CDR1 and CDR2: MDHEN, SYDVKM. The CDR3 loop spans 16 amino acids. The CDR3 DNA reads TGTGCCGCCGAAGGACTAGCGGGAGATGTGGGAGGTGAGCAGTTCTTC. Translation: CAAEGLAGDVGGEQFF.

The chain recombines TRBV2 with TRBJ2-1, with 8 positions matching TRBD2. Germline V lookup: CDR1 SNHLY, CDR2 FYNNEI. The CDR3 consists of 16 residues. The junction had 8 bases not matched to a gene; V was cut back by 7 bases and J by 0 bases. CDR3 residues: CASTSRGGASYNEQFF. The CDR3 bases are TGTGCCAGCACCTCTCGGGGGGGCGCCTCCTACAATGAGCAGTTCTTC.